A selection of T cell receptor beta chains follows, all from one sample in a study of CD8 T cells in Susac syndrome. TCRdb analysed the immunoSEQ multiplex PCR reads with MiXCR anew, one entry per CDR3 protein. The table records some 160,000 distinct CDR3 sequences, roughly 94% of them present only once. The material sequenced was CD4+ T cells from PBMCs. All receptors derive from a human donor in good health. The CDR3 runs from the conserved cysteine through the conserved F or W. The D gene is left open where the match is weak. A clone size is listed for some rows: how often the clone was seen (once, few, many), or a class if it is expanded.

NA,TRBV6-5,TRBD2,TRBJ2-7,TGTGCCAGCAGCCGCGCGGGGGCCTACGAGCAGTACTTC,CASSRAGAYEQYF
NA,TRBV19,TRBD1,TRBJ2-6,TGTGCCAGTAGCAGGACAGGGGGGAGCACTGGGGCCAACGTCCTGACTTTC,CASSRTGGSTGANVLTF
NA,TRBV7-9,NA,TRBJ2-7,TGTGCCAGCAGTTTTGCAGGGCCCCCCGACGAGCAGTACTTC,CASSFAGPPDEQYF
NA,TRBV20-1,TRBD1,TRBJ2-3,TGCAGTGCTTGGGGACAGGGGCCTCGTCTCCCACAGTATTTT,CSAWGQGPRLPQYF
NA,TRBV28,TRBD1,TRBJ1-2,TGTGCCAGCAGTAACGCCGGGACAGGGTCCTATGGCTACACCTTC,CASSNAGTGSYGYTF
NA,TRBV7-7,NA,TRBJ2-3,TGTGCTAGCAGCTTTCGCCCACCTGGGCAGGGCGGAACAGATACGCAGTATTTT,CASSFRPPGQGGTDTQYF
NA,TRBV27,TRBD2,TRBJ2-3,TGTGCCAGCAGTACAACGACTAGCTGGGATACGCAGTATTTT,CASSTTTSWDTQYF
NA,TRBV3-1,NA,TRBJ2-5,TGTGCCAGCAGCCAAGGACCCGTCCAAGAGACCCAGTACTTC,CASSQGPVQETQYF
NA,TRBV5-1,NA,TRBJ2-2,TGCGCCAGCAGCTTGGTTCATAACACCGGGGAGCTGTTTTTT,CASSLVHNTGELFF
once,TRBV7-2,NA,TRBJ1-1,TGTGCCAGCAGCTTTAGTCGGCCCACTGAAGCTTTCTTT,CASSFSRPTEAFF
NA,TRBV5-6,TRBD1,TRBJ2-1,TGTGCCAGCAGGGACAGGGTGGGCAATGAGCAGTTCTTC,CASRDRVGNEQFF
NA,TRBV12-3/TRBV12-4,TRBD2,TRBJ2-7,TGTGCTAGCGGGACCTTCTACGAGCAGTACTTC,CASGTFYEQYF
NA,TRBV7-3,NA,TRBJ2-3,TGTGCCAGCAGCTTAACCGGGGCGGGCACAGATACGCAGTATTTT,CASSLTGAGTDTQYF
NA,TRBV6-5,NA,TRBJ1-1,TGTGCCAGCAGTTACTCGACCAGGGACACTGAAGCTTTCTTT,CASSYSTRDTEAFF
NA,TRBV5-1,TRBD2,TRBJ2-7,TGCGCCAGCAGCGTAAGACTAGCGGAGCCCACCTACGAGCAGTACTTC,CASSVRLAEPTYEQYF
NA,TRBV7-2,TRBD1,TRBJ1-2,TGTGCCAGCAGCGCCCTGGGACAGGCTAACTATGGCTACACCTTC,CASSALGQANYGYTF